This T cell receptor beta chain comes out of a study of blood T cell repertoires in COVID-19. The CDR3 extends over 17 amino acids. The ends were cut back, 1 base at V and 2 bases at J, with 12 bases in the middle. The germline V gene encodes CDR1 MGHRA and CDR2 YSYEKL. TCRdb keeps only in-frame clones here, not all; method: immunoSEQ multiplex PCR. The sample has about 200,000 clones; 80% to 90% are singletons. This TCR was sampled from a woman aged 18-29 years who had recovered from COVID-19. The gene calls are TRBV4-1 and TRBJ1-6; D unresolved. Sequenced material: PBMCs or T cells enriched from blood (not recorded which). CDR3 amino acids: CASSQGASRAYNSPLHF. The CDR3 DNA follows: TGCGCCAGCAGCCAAGGGGCTAGCCGGGCCTATAATTCACCCCTCCACTTT.